One T cell receptor (beta chain) is described in this entry. Antigen: not known. The data stem from a study of long-term antiretroviral therapy in people with HIV. General study points: Diversity went up after ART and still fell short of transplant donor controls. Blood dates from about 2004 to 2018, possibly under older ART regimens.

The cryopreserved samples used held roughly 0.95-10 million PBMC prior to extraction of DNA. Survey-level immunoSEQ v3.0 assays were run. This table comes from immunoSEQ multiplex PCR, and its TCRdb copy is limited to in-frame clones, with some not included. This table holds some 40,000 clones, 70% to 90% found once. Germline loops: CDR1 LNHDA, CDR2 SQIVND (reference sequence). This CDR3 is built from 16 residues. Trimming cost V 1 base and J 0 bases, with 11 bases left between them. This chain links TRBV19 with TRBJ2-3; D remains ambiguous. This sequence originates from a woman aged 45-65 years with HIV. The specimen was unsorted PBMCs, collected 1.2 years after starting antiretroviral therapy. In DNA form, the CDR3 reads TGTGCCAGTAGTATAGTTTCGGCCACTAGCACAGATACGCAGTATTTT. Amino acids: CASSIVSATSTDTQYF.